The 21 T cell receptor beta chains below were found in one sample sequenced in a study of cytomegalovirus exposure and HLA in healthy donors. Data came from immunoSEQ multiplex PCR; TCRdb stores just in-frame clones and leaves some out. The sample has 90,000 to 150,000 clones; 88% are singletons. The sequencing sample was made of PBMCs. The receptors derive from a woman aged 18-29 years in good health and CMV-seropositive.

This clone was seen a handful of times. The V gene is TRBV2, the J gene TRBJ1-5; D unresolved. The CDR3 consists of 13 residues. Germline CDR1 SNHLY, CDR2 FYNNEI. V lost 6 bases, J lost 7 bases, and 13 bases lay in between. In DNA form, the CDR3 reads TGTGCCAGCAGAGCACGCATTTGGCAGCCCCAGCATTTT. This translates into CASRARIWQPQHF.

The chain uses TRBV7-2 and TRBJ1-2, with D unresolved. CDR3 length: 13 residues. Germline V CDR1 and CDR2: SGHTA, FQGNSA. V dropped 1 base and J dropped 5 bases, with 8 bases sitting between them. This chain's CDR3 is CASSLGRGYGYTF. The CDR3 DNA reads TGTGCCAGCAGCTTAGGGCGCGGATATGGCTACACCTTC.

The chain recombines TRBV29-1 with TRBJ1-2; the D gene is possibly TRBD1 (6 bases). Trimming took 5 bases from V and 1 from J, leaving 8 bases between them. Per the germline V gene, CDR1 is SQVTM and CDR2 is ANQGSEA. This CDR3 has 12 residues. The CDR3 coding sequence is TGCAGCGTTCCACAGGGTAACTATGGCTACACCTTC. This translates into CSVPQGNYGYTF. The whole variable domain, remainder taken from reference TRBV29-1 and TRBJ1-2, is SAVISQKPSRDICQRGTSLTIQCQVDSQVTMMFWYRQQPGQSLTLIATANQGSEATYESGFVIDKFPISRPNLTFSTLTVSNMSPEDSSIYLCSVPQGNYGYTFGSGTRLTVV.

V gene TRBV9 combines with J gene TRBJ2-1; possible D gene TRBD1, 5 bases. V was trimmed by 4 bases and J by 6 bases, leaving 14 bases between them. Looked up from germline, CDR1 is SGDLS and CDR2 is YYNGEE. The CDR3 covers 14 residues. CDR3: CASSPRQNPNEQFF. CDR3 sequence (DNA): TGTGCCAGCAGCCCCCGACAGAATCCCAATGAGCAGTTCTTC.

This clone has just one count. The J gene is TRBJ1-1, the V gene TRBV27, with D unclear. This CDR3 has 13 residues. Germline CDR1 MNHEY, CDR2 SMNVEV (reference sequence). The germline V and J ends were trimmed by 1 base and 1 base, with 4 bases remaining between them. The chain's CDR3 is CASSLLWNTEAFF. In nucleotides, the CDR3 is TGTGCCAGCAGTTTATTATGGAACACTGAAGCTTTCTTT.

This clone was observed many times. The chain recombines TRBV30 with TRBJ1-4; no definite D call. V was cut by 0 bases and J by 7 bases, with 6 bases left in between. This CDR3 has 12 residues. Looked up from germline, CDR1 is GTSNPN and CDR2 is SVGIG (reference sequence). The CDR3 coding sequence is TGTGCCTGGAGTGTCCTACGTGAAAAACTGTTTTTT. Translation gives CAWSVLREKLFF.

The CDR3 nucleotides read TGCGCCAGCAGCAGGGAGGGTCTAGGGGGGACTGAAGCTTTCTTT. Its protein product is CASSREGLGGTEAFF. The J gene is TRBJ1-1, the V gene TRBV5-1, with a possible D match to TRBD1 (6 bases). The ends were cut back, 4 bases at V and 5 bases at J, with 18 bases in the middle. There are 15 residues in the CDR3. Germline V CDR1 and CDR2: SGHRS, YFSETQ.

The chain couples TRBV6-1 to TRBJ1-2, with D unclear. The germline V gene has CDR1 MNHNS and CDR2 SASEGT. V shed 1 base and J shed 4 bases, with 7 bases lying between them. CDR3 length: 13 amino acids. CDR3 sequence reads: CASSEVTSYGYTF. Here the CDR3 DNA reads TGTGCCAGCAGTGAAGTTACCAGCTATGGCTACACCTTC.

The rearrangement joins TRBV19 to TRBJ1-1; D not resolved. The germline V gene has CDR1 LNHDA and CDR2 SQIVND (reference sequence). The CDR3 consists of 13 residues. The germline V and J ends were trimmed by 5 bases and 0 bases, with 7 bases remaining between them. CDR3 nucleotide sequence: TGTGCCAGTAGTCCTAGAGTGAACACTGAAGCTTTCTTT. This encodes CASSPRVNTEAFF.

This sequence joins TRBV4-1 and TRBJ2-2; 10 bases agree with TRBD1. The CDR3 length is 15 residues. In germline, CDR1 is MGHRA, CDR2 YSYEKL. V dropped 8 bases and J dropped 4; count of bases not matched to a gene: 7. CDR3 protein: CASGPGQGITGELFF. In DNA, the CDR3 is TGCGCCAGCGGTCCGGGACAGGGGATCACCGGGGAGCTGTTTTTT.

This clone was found once. The rearrangement links TRBV6-1 to TRBJ1-5, with D tentatively TRBD1 (6 bases). The CDR3 sequence is 13 residues long. V shed 6 bases and J shed 8 bases, with 14 bases lying between them. Germline assignment: CDR1 MNHNS and CDR2 SASEGT. This CDR3 reads CASRTGLVKPQHF. The CDR3 nucleotides are TGTGCCAGCAGAACAGGGCTGGTCAAGCCCCAGCATTTT.

The CDR3 sequence is CASSYSGTGSYEQYF. The CDR3 DNA sequence: TGCGCCAGCAGCTATTCCGGGACAGGCTCTTACGAGCAGTACTTC. The chain is built from TRBV5-1 and TRBJ2-7; 8 bases line up with TRBD1. V was pared by 3 bases and J by 4 bases, with 9 bases of the junction left unmatched. Germline CDR1 reads SGHRS; CDR2 reads YFSETQ. This CDR3 is 15 amino acids long.

The J gene is TRBJ2-5, the V gene TRBV7-6, with TRBD2 as a possible D gene (6 bases). Germline-derived CDR1 and CDR2 are SGHVS and FNYEAQ. With 4 bases removed from V and 3 bases from J, the gap between germline ends came to 15 bases. The CDR3 has 15 amino acids. The CDR3 spells CASSSLGGVKETQYF. For the CDR3, the DNA is TGTGCCAGCAGCTCCCTCGGAGGGGTTAAAGAGACCCAGTACTTC.

The J gene is TRBJ2-1, the V gene TRBV27; 12 nucleotides line up with TRBD2. The V gene end was trimmed by 7 bases and the J gene end by 7 bases; junction bases not matched to a gene: 11. This CDR3 contains 16 residues. Germline loops: CDR1 MNHEY, CDR2 SMNVEV (reference sequence). Here the CDR3 DNA reads TGTGCCAGCACCCGCCTAGCGGGAGGGCCCCAGAATGAGCAGTTCTTC. It translates to CASTRLAGGPQNEQFF.

V gene TRBV14 combines with J gene TRBJ1-1, with D hard to call. The CDR3 runs 13 residues. Germline-derived CDR1 and CDR2 are SGHDN and FVKESK. The V and J ends lost 6 bases and 1 base respectively, with 9 bases between them. CDR3 protein: CASRYSPNTEAFF. CDR3 in DNA: TGTGCCAGCAGGTACAGCCCGAACACTGAAGCTTTCTTT.

The rearrangement uses TRBV7-9 and TRBJ1-1; D ambiguous. CDR3 length: 12 residues. Germline assignment: CDR1 SEHNR and CDR2 FQNEAQ (reference sequence). Trimming removed 10 bases from V and 2 bases from J, with 11 bases in between. CDR3 sequence: CATLLRNTEAFF. Written as DNA, the CDR3 is TGTGCCACCCTGCTGAGAAACACTGAAGCTTTCTTT.

Details on this clone: The same CDR3 arises from other DNA sequences in this sample as well. The gene calls are TRBV5-6 and TRBJ1-6; 7 nucleotides agree with TRBD1. Germline CDR1 reads SGHDT; CDR2 reads YYEEEE. This CDR3 is 15 amino acids long. Germline trimming cut 1 base from V and 6 bases from J; bases unmatched to any gene: 4. The DNA for the CDR3 is TGTGCCAGCAGCTTGTTCGGGACAGCTAATTCACCCCTCCACTTT. As protein: CASSLFGTANSPLHF.

This sequence joins TRBV27 and TRBJ2-7, with TRBD1 matching over 11 bases. This CDR3 region has 13 residues. J gave up 12 bases and V 5 bases, and 9 bases lay outside the gene matches. Germline assignment: CDR1 MNHEY and CDR2 SMNVEV (reference sequence). CDR3 sequence: CASSPGDRGKLYF. The DNA of the CDR3 is TGTGCCAGCAGTCCCGGGGACAGGGGGAAGTTGTACTTC.

The genes are TRBV13 and TRBJ1-3; possibly TRBD1 for D (5 bases). CDR3 length equals 15 residues. Germline CDR1 PRHDT, CDR2 FYEKMQ (reference sequence). With 0 bases removed from V and 1 base from J, the gap between germline ends came to 7 bases. In DNA form, the CDR3 reads TGTGCCAGCAGCTTAGGGGCAGGGTCTGGAAACACCATATATTTT. Its translation: CASSLGAGSGNTIYF.

The chain employs TRBV19 and TRBJ1-1, with a possible D match to TRBD1 (6 bases). The germline V gene encodes CDR1 LNHDA and CDR2 SQIVND (reference sequence). This CDR3 has 14 amino acids. V lost 7 bases and J 3 bases, leaving 15 bases between the germline ends. CDR3 nucleotides: TGTGCCAGTATCCTGCGGTGGACAGACACTGAAGCTTTCTTT. Translation gives CASILRWTDTEAFF. Complete variable domain (other parts from reference TRBV19 and TRBJ1-1): DGGITQSPKYLFRKEGQNVTLSCEQNLNHDAMYWYRQDPGQGLRLIYYSQIVNDFQKGDIAEGYSVSREKKESFPLTVTSAQKNPTAFYLCASILRWTDTEAFFGQGTRLTVV.

The CDR3 coding sequence is TGCAGCGTTTCGAGAAGGGGGCGCCTGAGCACTGAAGCTTTCTTT. Translating gives CSVSRRGRLSTEAFF. This chain links TRBV29-1 with TRBJ1-1; 7 nucleotides align to TRBD1. This CDR3 is built from 15 residues. The ends lost 5 bases at V and 4 bases at J; junction bases unmatched: 13. The germline gives CDR1 SQVTM, CDR2 ANQGSEA.